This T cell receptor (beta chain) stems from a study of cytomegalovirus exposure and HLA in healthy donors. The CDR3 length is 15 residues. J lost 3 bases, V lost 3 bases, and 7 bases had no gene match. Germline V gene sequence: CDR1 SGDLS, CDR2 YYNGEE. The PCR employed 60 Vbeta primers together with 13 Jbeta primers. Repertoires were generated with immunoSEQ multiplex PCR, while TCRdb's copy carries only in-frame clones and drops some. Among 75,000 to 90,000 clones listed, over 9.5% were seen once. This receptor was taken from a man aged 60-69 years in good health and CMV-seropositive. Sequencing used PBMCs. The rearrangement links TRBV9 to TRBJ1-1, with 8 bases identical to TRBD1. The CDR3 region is CASSAPQGAHTEAFF. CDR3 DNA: TGTGCCAGCAGCGCCCCCCAGGGGGCGCACACTGAAGCTTTCTTT.